This T cell receptor (beta chain) was sequenced for a study of beta chain features in type 1 diabetes. In germline, CDR1 is LNHDA, CDR2 SQIVND (reference sequence). Trimming took 3 bases from V and 7 from J, leaving 6 bases between them. The CDR3 spans 11 residues. This clone was observed a few times. The antigen is unknown. Sequencing targeted expressed TCRB transcripts, as all isolated RNA had been reverse transcribed. The data were produced by immunoSEQ multiplex PCR, yet TCRdb's version contains in-frame clones alone and is incomplete. The sample carries under 200,000 clones, about 8.1% recorded once. The study, taken as a whole, reports: Moderate yet significant TCRB CDR3 shortening was seen in Type 1 diabetes patients in all four CD4+ subsets. Over-representation of high TCR-expressing cells was a possible consequence of cDNA sequencing.

This receptor was identified in a woman younger than 35 with type 1 diabetes. The rearrangement uses TRBV19 and TRBJ2-5; D is unresolved. What was sequenced was central memory CD4+ T cells from blood. The CDR3 sequence: CASSMRGTQYF. The CDR3 DNA sequence: TGTGCCAGTAGTATGCGTGGGACCCAGTACTTC. The whole variable domain, remainder taken from reference TRBV19 and TRBJ2-5, is DGGITQSPKYLFRKEGQNVTLSCEQNLNHDAMYWYRQDPGQGLRLIYYSQIVNDFQKGDIAEGYSVSREKKESFPLTVTSAQKNPTAFYLCASSMRGTQYFGPGTRLLVL.